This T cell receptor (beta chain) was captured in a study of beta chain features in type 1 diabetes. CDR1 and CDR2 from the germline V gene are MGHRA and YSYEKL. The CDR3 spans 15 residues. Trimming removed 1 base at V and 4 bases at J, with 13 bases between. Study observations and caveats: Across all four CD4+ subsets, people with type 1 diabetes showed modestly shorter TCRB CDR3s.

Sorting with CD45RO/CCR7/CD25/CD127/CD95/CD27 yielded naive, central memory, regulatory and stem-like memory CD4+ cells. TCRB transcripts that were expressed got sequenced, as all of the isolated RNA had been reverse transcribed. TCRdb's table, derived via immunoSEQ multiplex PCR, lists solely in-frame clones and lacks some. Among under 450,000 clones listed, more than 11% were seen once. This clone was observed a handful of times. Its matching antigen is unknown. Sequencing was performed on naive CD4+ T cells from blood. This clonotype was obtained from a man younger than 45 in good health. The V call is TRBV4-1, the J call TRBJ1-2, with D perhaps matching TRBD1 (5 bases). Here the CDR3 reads CASSQVIRDGYGYTF. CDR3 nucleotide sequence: TGCGCCAGCAGCCAAGTAATCAGGGACGGCTATGGCTACACCTTC.